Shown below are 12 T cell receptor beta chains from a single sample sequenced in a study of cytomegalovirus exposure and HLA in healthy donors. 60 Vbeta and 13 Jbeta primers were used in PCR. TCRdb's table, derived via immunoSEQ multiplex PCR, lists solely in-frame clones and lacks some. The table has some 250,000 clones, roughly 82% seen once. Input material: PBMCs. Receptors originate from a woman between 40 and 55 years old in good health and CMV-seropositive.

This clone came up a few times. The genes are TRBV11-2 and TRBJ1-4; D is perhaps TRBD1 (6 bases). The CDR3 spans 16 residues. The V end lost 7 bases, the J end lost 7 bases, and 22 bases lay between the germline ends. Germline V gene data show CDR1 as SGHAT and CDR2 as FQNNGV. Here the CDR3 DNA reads TGTGCCAGCAATAAGAGGCCAGGGGATGTAAGTGAAAAACTGTTTTTT. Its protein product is CASNKRPGDVSEKLFF.

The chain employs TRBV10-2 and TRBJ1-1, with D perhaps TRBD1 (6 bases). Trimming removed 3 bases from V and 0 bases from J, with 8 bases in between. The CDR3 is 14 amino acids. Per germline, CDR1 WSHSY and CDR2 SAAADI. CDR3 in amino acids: CASSDWGLNTEAFF. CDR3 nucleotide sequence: TGCGCCAGCAGTGATTGGGGGCTGAACACTGAAGCTTTCTTT.

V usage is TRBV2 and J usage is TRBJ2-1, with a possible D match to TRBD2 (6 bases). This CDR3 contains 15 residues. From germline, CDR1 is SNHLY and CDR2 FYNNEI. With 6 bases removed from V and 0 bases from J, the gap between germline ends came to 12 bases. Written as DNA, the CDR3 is TGTGCCAGCAGCGGGACTCTTAGCTCCTACAATGAGCAGTTCTTC. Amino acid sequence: CASSGTLSSYNEQFF. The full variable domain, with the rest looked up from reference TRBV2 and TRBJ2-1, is EPEVTQTPSHQVTQMGQEVILRCVPISNHLYFYWYRQILGQKVEFLVSFYNNEISEKSEIFDDQFSVERPDGSNFTLKIRSTKLEDSAMYFCASSGTLSSYNEQFFGPGTRLTVL.

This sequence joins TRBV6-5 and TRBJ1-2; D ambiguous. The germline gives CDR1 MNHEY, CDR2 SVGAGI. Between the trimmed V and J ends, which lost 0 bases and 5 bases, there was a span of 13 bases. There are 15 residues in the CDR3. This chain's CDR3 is CASSYSLSGGYGYTF. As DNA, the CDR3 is TGTGCCAGCAGTTACTCTTTATCCGGCGGGTATGGCTACACCTTC.

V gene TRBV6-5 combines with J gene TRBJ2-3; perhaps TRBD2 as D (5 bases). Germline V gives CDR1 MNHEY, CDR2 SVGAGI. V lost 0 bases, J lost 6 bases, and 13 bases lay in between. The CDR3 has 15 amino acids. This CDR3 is CASSYSARRVDTQYF. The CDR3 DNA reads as TGTGCCAGCAGTTACTCGGCCAGGCGGGTGGATACGCAGTATTTT.

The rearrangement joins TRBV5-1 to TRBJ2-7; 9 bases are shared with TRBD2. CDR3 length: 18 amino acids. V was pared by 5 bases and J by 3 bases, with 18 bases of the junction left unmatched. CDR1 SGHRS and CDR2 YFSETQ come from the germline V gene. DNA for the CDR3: TGCGCCAGCAGTCCCCGGGGGAAGGCGGGGGGGGCCTACTACGAGCAGTACTTC. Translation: CASSPRGKAGGAYYEQYF. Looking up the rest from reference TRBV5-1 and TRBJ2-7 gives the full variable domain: KAGVTQTPRYLIKTRGQQVTLSCSPISGHRSVSWYQQTPGQGLQFLFEYFSETQRNKGNFPGRFSGRQFSNSRSEMNVSTLELGDSALYLCASSPRGKAGGAYYEQYFGPGTRLTVT.

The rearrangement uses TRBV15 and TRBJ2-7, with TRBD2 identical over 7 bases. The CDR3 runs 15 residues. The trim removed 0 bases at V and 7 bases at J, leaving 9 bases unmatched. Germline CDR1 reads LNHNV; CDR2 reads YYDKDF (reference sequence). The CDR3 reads CATSRDRAGAREQYF. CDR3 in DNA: TGTGCCACCAGCAGAGATCGTGCGGGAGCGAGAGAGCAGTACTTC.

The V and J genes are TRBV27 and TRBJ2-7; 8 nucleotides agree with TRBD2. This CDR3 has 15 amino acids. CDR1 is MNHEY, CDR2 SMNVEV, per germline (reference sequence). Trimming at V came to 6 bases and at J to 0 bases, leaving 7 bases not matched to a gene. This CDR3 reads CASSPSGGHSYEQYF. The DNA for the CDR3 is TGTGCCAGCAGCCCGAGCGGGGGCCACTCCTACGAGCAGTACTTC.

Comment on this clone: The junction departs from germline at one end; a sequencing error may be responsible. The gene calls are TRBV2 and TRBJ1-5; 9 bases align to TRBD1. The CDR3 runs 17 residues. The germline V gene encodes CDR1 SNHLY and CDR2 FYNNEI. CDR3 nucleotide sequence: TGTGCCAGCTCTGCTGAATTGGGACAGGGTAGCCATCAGCCCCAGCATTTT. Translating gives CASSAELGQGSHQPQHF.

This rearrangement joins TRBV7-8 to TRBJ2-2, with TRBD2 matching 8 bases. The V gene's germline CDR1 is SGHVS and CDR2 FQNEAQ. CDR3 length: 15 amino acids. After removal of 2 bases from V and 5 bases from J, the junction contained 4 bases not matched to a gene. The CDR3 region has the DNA TGTGCCAGCAGCTTATCGGGGGGGCGGACCGGGGAGCTGTTTTTT. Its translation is CASSLSGGRTGELFF.

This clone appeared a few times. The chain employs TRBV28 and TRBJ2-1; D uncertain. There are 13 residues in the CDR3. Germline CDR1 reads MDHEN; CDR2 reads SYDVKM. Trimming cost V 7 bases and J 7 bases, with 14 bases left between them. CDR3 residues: CASTWRTGNEQFF. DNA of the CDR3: TGTGCCAGCACCTGGAGAACTGGAAATGAGCAGTTCTTC.

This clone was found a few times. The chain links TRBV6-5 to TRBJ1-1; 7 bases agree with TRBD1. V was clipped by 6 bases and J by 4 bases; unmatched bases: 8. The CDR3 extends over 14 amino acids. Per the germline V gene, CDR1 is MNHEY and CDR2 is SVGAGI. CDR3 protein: CASRGGSPATEAFF. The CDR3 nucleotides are TGTGCCAGCAGAGGGGGCTCCCCGGCCACTGAAGCTTTCTTT.